A selection of T cell receptor beta chains follows, all from one sample in a study of breast tumors, draining lymph nodes, adjacent tissues. TCRdb re-called the multiplex PCR reads through MiXCR, storing one row per CDR3 protein. This sample has 60,000 to 75,000 distinct CDR3 sequences; roughly 50% occur once, and the top ten carry around 20%. Material: breast tumor tissue. All receptors derive from a female donor with breast cancer. Some clones in this sample may be carry-over from other donors' samples. CDR3s include the opening cysteine and the closing phenylalanine or tryptophan. D genes are given only for firm matches. Size is stated for part of the rows, as once, few or many counts, or as a class when the clone is expanded.

D	size	length	J	V	DNA	CDR3
TRBD2	many	13	TRBJ2-5	TRBV20-1	TGCAGTGCTTACATGGGGGGGGGAGAGACCCAGTACTTC	CSAYMGGGETQYF
TRBD2	NA	16	TRBJ2-3	TRBV5-6	TGTGCCAGCAGCTTGATGGGGAGCGGGAGTTCAGATACGCAGTATTTT	CASSLMGSGSSDTQYF
TRBD1	once	20	TRBJ2-3	TRBV5-5	TGCGCCAGCAGCTTGGACAATCGCCCGTACGGGACAGGGGCACCCGATGAGCAGTATTTT	CASSLDNRPYGTGAPDEQYF
NA	NA	13	TRBJ1-6	TRBV9	TGTGCCAGCAGCGGCCAACAGAATTCACCCCTCCACTTT	CASSGQQNSPLHF
NA	NA	12	TRBJ1-4	TRBV15	TGTGCCACCAGCAGTGACAGCGAAAAACTGTTTTTT	CATSSDSEKLFF
TRBD1	NA	15	TRBJ1-1	TRBV27	TGTGCCAGCAGTGGACCGGGACAGGAGACTCGTGAAGCTTTCTTT	CASSGPGQETREAFF
NA	many	12	TRBJ1-2	TRBV6-6	TGTGCCAGCAGTATAAGCAGGGATGGCTACACCTTC	CASSISRDGYTF
TRBD1	once	14	TRBJ2-7	TRBV10-3	TGTGCCATCAGTCGACAGGGGGCTTTCTACGAGCAGTACTTC	CAISRQGAFYEQYF
NA	NA	12	TRBJ2-3	TRBV7-2	TGTGCCAGCAGCGCGGGGCCAAATGAGCAGTATTTT	CASSAGPNEQYF
NA	NA	14	TRBJ2-7	TRBV20-1	TGCAGTGCTCCCCGGAAGGGCCGATGCTACGAGCAGTACTTC	CSAPRKGRCYEQYF
TRBD1	many	16	TRBJ2-4	TRBV5-1	TGCGCCAGCAGCTCATACAGGGGGCCGGGCAAAAACATTCAGTACTTC	CASSSYRGPGKNIQYF
TRBD1	NA	16	TRBJ2-7	TRBV12-3/TRBV12-4	TGTGCCAGCAGAGCGCCTGACAGGGACAGTAGATACGAGCAGTACTTC	CASRAPDRDSRYEQYF
NA	few	14	TRBJ2-1	TRBV29-1	TGCAGCGTTGTTTACTACTTAGGGGAGGATACCCAGTTCTTC	CSVVYYLGEDTQFF
TRBD1	few	17	TRBJ1-4	TRBV20-1	TGCAGTGCTAGGGCGTTCGGGACAGGGGGCACTAATGAAAAACTGTTTTTT	CSARAFGTGGTNEKLFF
NA	NA	16	TRBJ1-6	TRBV5-1	TGCGCCAGCAGCCTTTTCGGACGTACAATTAATTCACCCCTCCACTTT	CASSLFGRTINSPLHF
TRBD1	NA	17	TRBJ1-4	TRBV7-3	TGTGCCAGCAGCTTATGGGACAGGGGGCCGGCTAATGAAAAACTGTTTTTT	CASSLWDRGPANEKLFF
TRBD1	many	18	TRBJ2-2	TRBV27	TGTGCCAGCAGTTCTCCGACCGGGACAGGGGATCTGGCCGGGGAGCTGTTTTTT	CASSSPTGTGDLAGELFF
TRBD1	many	16	TRBJ2-1	TRBV6-6	TGTGCCAGCAGTCACTCCGGGACAGGGAACTACAATGAGCAGTTCTTC	CASSHSGTGNYNEQFF
TRBD1	NA	13	TRBJ2-7	TRBV29-1	TGCAGCGTTGGCCCAGGGGGCTCCTACGAGCAGTACTTC	CSVGPGGSYEQYF
TRBD2	NA	16	TRBJ2-7	TRBV9	TGTGCCAGCAGCGTAGCAACCGGGACTAGCTCCTACGAGCAGTACTTC	CASSVATGTSSYEQYF
NA	many	14	TRBJ1-4	TRBV20-1	TGCAGTGCTAGAGATCGGAGGGGGAATGAAAAACTGTTTTTT	CSARDRRGNEKLFF
NA	NA	13	TRBJ2-5	TRBV7-2	TGTGCCAGCAGCTTAGGCCAGCAAGAGACCCAGTACTTC	CASSLGQQETQYF
TRBD1	NA	12	TRBJ1-2	TRBV7-9	TGTGCCAGCAGCTCGTGGGACAGGGGAAACACCTTC	CASSSWDRGNTF
NA	NA	14	TRBJ1-6	TRBV9	TGTGCCAGCAGCGGACGGACAGTCAATTCACCCCTCCACTTT	CASSGRTVNSPLHF
NA	NA	18	TRBJ2-3	TRBV7-8	TGTGCCAGCAGCTCCCGATTTCCCCCGTCGGGATCCACAGATACGCAGTATTTT	CASSSRFPPSGSTDTQYF
NA	NA	14	TRBJ2-1	TRBV29-1	TGCAGCGTTGTTTACTACTTAGAATCCACTGAGCAGTTCTTC	CSVVYYLESTEQFF
NA	many	13	TRBJ1-1	TRBV9	TGTGCCAGCAGCGTAGCAATGAACACTGAAGCTTTCTTT	CASSVAMNTEAFF
NA	NA	14	TRBJ2-5	TRBV19	TGTGCCAGTACCGACTCGGAAGGTAGCGAGACCCAGTACTTC	CASTDSEGSETQYF